These 2 T cell receptor beta chains originate from one sample sequenced in a study of spatial heterogeneity in lung cancer. Time point: sample taken at primary tumor resection. Frozen PBMC, nontumor lung or tumor provided whole RNA, which was sequenced unsorted. TCRdb fed the 5' RACE reads into MiXCR, producing one record per CDR3 protein. The table lists more than 30,000 distinct CDR3 sequences, around 5.2% of them singletons. Sequencing was performed on PBMCs, taken at surgery. The source is a female donor with early-stage non-small cell lung cancer.

The table lists this clonotype with many counts. The genes are TRBV28 and TRBJ1-6; D might be TRBD1 (6 bases). The CDR3 loop spans 15 amino acids. Trimming removed 10 bases at V and 4 bases at J, with 17 bases between. Germline V gives CDR1 MDHEN, CDR2 SYDVKM. The CDR3 region has the DNA TGTGCCACCGCAGTGGGAACAGGGTATAATTCACCCCTCCACTTT. Its protein product is CATAVGTGYNSPLHF.

This clonotype was seen repeatedly, ten times or more. V is TRBV12-5 and J is TRBJ1-1; 9 bases match TRBD1. CDR1 and CDR2 from the germline V gene are LGHNT and FRNRAP. The CDR3 spans 14 residues. The V and J ends lost 6 bases and 5 bases, in that order; junction bases with no gene match: 7. The CDR3 sequence is CASGGGTGRTEAFF. DNA of the CDR3: TGTGCTAGTGGGGGCGGGACAGGGCGGACTGAAGCTTTCTTT.